This T cell receptor (beta chain) came from a study of T cell changes during pregnancy in multiple sclerosis. CDR3 length equals 15 residues. The germline V and J ends were trimmed by 1 base and 7 bases, with 13 bases remaining between them. Germline V gives CDR1 SEHNR, CDR2 FQNEAQ (reference sequence). TCRdb's table, derived via immunoSEQ multiplex PCR, lists solely in-frame clones and lacks some. The data hold about 13,000 clones, with 88% observed a single time. The J gene is TRBJ1-4, the V gene TRBV7-9; D is possibly TRBD1 (5 bases). This clonotype originated in a female donor with multiple sclerosis, enrolled in a pregnancy study. The input for sequencing was CD8+ T cells from peripheral blood mononuclear cells, taken in the first trimester of pregnancy. The CDR3 region is CASSLGFREAEKLFF. CDR3 coding DNA: TGTGCCAGCAGCTTAGGTTTCAGGGAGGCTGAAAAACTGTTTTTT.